A selection of T cell receptor beta chains follows, all from one sample in a study of T cells after yellow fever vaccination. TCRdb called the 5' RACE reads again in MiXCR, with one record for every CDR3 protein. The sample yields approximately 260,000 distinct CDR3 sequences, roughly 13% seen once. This specimen was CD4+ T cells sorted from PBMCs, taken 45 days after the yellow fever booster vaccination. The receptors stem from a man aged 30 to 45 who received the YFV17D yellow fever vaccine. Each CDR3 is given without its conserved first and last residue. For some rows the clone size is stated as once, few or many, or as a class when expanded; others skip it.

J gene | clone size | V gene | CDR3 protein
TRBJ2-7 | few | TRBV4-1 | ASSQLRASGTPYEQY
TRBJ1-1 | few | TRBV9 | ASSDSLGTEAF
TRBJ1-5 | many | TRBV12-3/TRBV12-4 | ASSLGTGNSQPQH
TRBJ2-7 | . | TRBV14 | ASSQIGGSYEQY
TRBJ2-1 | . | TRBV5-1 | ASSLLAGELNEQF
TRBJ2-7 | few | TRBV5-4 | ASSLPLAGDEQY
TRBJ2-2 | few | TRBV5-1 | ASSLGLADPGVTTGELF
TRBJ1-5 | . | TRBV20-1 | SARDAQNQPQH
TRBJ1-5 | . | TRBV12-3/TRBV12-4 | ASSLLRNQPQH
TRBJ2-7 | few | TRBV3-1 | ASSKGGPNYEQY
TRBJ2-7 | . | TRBV11-2 | ASSRGREQY
TRBJ1-2 | few | TRBV5-1 | ASSFETGDGYT
TRBJ2-3 | . | TRBV5-1 | ASSVGTSDTQY
TRBJ1-1 | few | TRBV12-3/TRBV12-4 | ASSLARGTTEAF
TRBJ2-3 | . | TRBV7-9 | ASRQGRFTDTQY
TRBJ2-5 | few | TRBV12-3/TRBV12-4 | ASSLGAEVETQY
TRBJ2-1 | . | TRBV12-3/TRBV12-4 | ASSSGVPNEQF
TRBJ2-7 | few | TRBV7-2 | ASSFIPERPYEQY
TRBJ2-7 | few | TRBV5-5 | ASSLSGGPTYEQY
TRBJ1-6 | . | TRBV5-5 | ASSSDDNSPLH
TRBJ2-3 | . | TRBV20-1 | SAVRTSGSPDTQY
TRBJ2-3 | . | TRBV3-1 | ASSQGTIAGAVDTQY
TRBJ2-7 | few | TRBV5-8 | ASSLAGGSAFSDEQY
TRBJ2-5 | few | TRBV7-2 | ASSQTGGQETQY
TRBJ1-5 | . | TRBV5-6 | ASSLPGDNQPQH
TRBJ1-1 | many | TRBV5-1 | ASSIQGAGTEAF
TRBJ2-5 | . | TRBV29-1 | SVSPGGKETQY
TRBJ2-5 | . | TRBV7-2 | ASSLDSGSREKY
TRBJ2-1 | . | TRBV20-1 | SASRRQSPGQF
TRBJ1-6 | . | TRBV6-1 | ASSETTGQALH
TRBJ2-3 | . | TRBV20-1 | SARVYRRTSTDTQY
TRBJ1-2 | . | TRBV19 | ASSPDRGGDGYT
TRBJ1-1 | . | TRBV12-3/TRBV12-4 | ASSLIQSRTEAF
TRBJ2-1 | . | TRBV12-3/TRBV12-4 | ASQPRSSYNEQF
TRBJ1-2 | . | TRBV5-1 | ASSLEDREIGYT
TRBJ1-5 | . | TRBV7-2 | ASSFQGQGPQH
TRBJ2-7 | many | TRBV12-3/TRBV12-4 | ASSLEGAGEQY
TRBJ1-6 | once | TRBV4-2 | ASSLPTGSHSPLH
TRBJ2-7 | . | TRBV20-1 | SAPGQGSFSFNEQY
TRBJ2-5 | . | TRBV30 | AWSVAETQY
TRBJ1-4 | . | TRBV12-3/TRBV12-4 | ASNPEVDGDEKLF
TRBJ1-5 | few | TRBV29-1 | SVEVSGGQPQH